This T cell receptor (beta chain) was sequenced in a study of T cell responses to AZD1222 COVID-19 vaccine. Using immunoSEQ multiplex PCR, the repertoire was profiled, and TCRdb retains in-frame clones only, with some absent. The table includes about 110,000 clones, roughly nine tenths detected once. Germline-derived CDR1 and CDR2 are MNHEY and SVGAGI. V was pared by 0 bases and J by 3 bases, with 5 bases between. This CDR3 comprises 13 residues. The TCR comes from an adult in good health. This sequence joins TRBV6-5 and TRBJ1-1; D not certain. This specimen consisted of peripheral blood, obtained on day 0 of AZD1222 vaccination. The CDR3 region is CASSYSWDTEAFF. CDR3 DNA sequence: TGTGCCAGCAGTTACTCATGGGACACTGAAGCTTTCTTT.